What follows describes a single T cell receptor beta chain. The sample holds a few counts of this clonotype. There is no known antigen for this receptor. No qualities accompany the bases; no much larger clone lies one base away. This entry belongs to a study of blood T cells in healthy people across ages (dated by TCRdb to between 2014 and 2017). For context, the study as a whole: In model experiments, template switching captured roughly one uniquely barcoded TCR beta cDNA molecule for every two T cells. The study measured age-related changes in TCR beta repertoire diversity using deep sequencing normalized with unique cDNA molecular identifiers. To avoid experimental bias, donors of different ages were spread randomly across the sequencing lanes. The donors were divided into four age groups: young (average about 15 years), middle-aged (about 40), aged (roughly 60) and long-lived (approximately 74). The study analyzed two additional independent replicas of 1 million unique cDNA reads from the same blood draw for two donors, one aged 18 to 30 and one aged 80 or older. Summary of the overall study and its limitations: Since profiling was done on bulk unsorted PBMCs, naive and antigen-experienced compartments could not be conclusively compared. Because donor CMV infection status was unknown, age-related changes in expanded clonotypes were potentially confounded. A strong correlation was found between observed TCR beta diversity and the percentage of naive T cells measured by flow cytometry. Compared with the aged group, the long-lived group had more naive CD4+ T cells, fewer expanded clones and increased TCR diversity, a pattern suggesting age selection. As age increased, observed TCR beta diversity per million T cells dropped in a roughly linear way, and a significant reduction was already evident by age roughly 36. Estimates of total diversity from one million sequenced T cells were regarded as lower bounds and underestimates.

The roughly 42 donors, aged roughly 6 to 95 years, were systemically healthy Caucasian individuals from Russia. Ten milliliters of peripheral blood were drawn from each donor into EDTA-treated Vacutainer tubes. PBMCs were isolated by Ficoll-Paque density-gradient centrifugation, with at least 6 million obtained per sample. Total RNA, at least 6 micrograms per sample, was extracted from PBMCs with Trizol reagent. Naive CD45RAhigh/CD27high T cell percentages were measured by flow cytometry on a PBMC aliquot from every donor. Preparation of the library involved 5' RACE. The listed sequencing device is Illumina HiSeq 2500. The second PCR ran for about 6 to 11 cycles and used a J-beta primer mix along with a sample-barcoded 5' primer. A unique molecular identifier was introduced onto each TCR beta cDNA molecule by a template-switch 5' adaptor carrying 12 random nucleotides. At least 3 million CDR3-containing paired-end reads were obtained from each sample. All of the RNA was converted into first-strand cDNA using the Mint cDNA synthesis kit, with a TRBC-specific oligonucleotide serving as the primer. Following uracil-DNA glycosylase treatment, a first 18-cycle PCR with universal primers M1SS and BC2_uni_R was performed on all cDNA. The study's processing was this. Each sample was normalized by randomly selecting 1 million high-quality reads, each carrying a distinct molecular identifier. Instead of being binned into consensus sequences, reads that shared molecular identifiers were thrown out. MiTCR, with a Q25 quality threshold and the strictest error-elimination algorithm, was used for CDR3 identification, clonotype clustering and error correction. A nonparametric unseen species model with Euler transformation was used to estimate a lower bound on total TCR beta diversity. Using fastp trimming at Q25 and MiXCR clonotype assembly, TCRdb reanalyzed the public sequencing data and kept in-frame beta chains. CDR3 protein duplicates are merged, each entry listing the most common genes and DNA. In this record, the V and J calls reflect TCRdb's handling and not the investigators' own analysis. In this sample the table shows roughly 500,000 distinct CDR3 sequences, approximately 30% of which occur a single time. The ten largest make up under 20% of the sample.

Sequenced material: blood. The receptor was derived from a woman in her 70s in good health.

The CDR3 region has the sequence CASSLGDSIPNEKLFF. The nucleotides are TGTGCCAGCAGCTTGGGGGACAGCATTCCCAATGAAAAACTGTTTTTT. The sequence joins TRBV5-4 to TRBJ1-4, and 7 junctional nucleotides match TRBD1. Looking up the germline V gene (reference sequence) yields CDR1 SGHNT and CDR2 YYREEE. CDR3 length: 16 amino acids, cysteine to phenylalanine. The read is trimmed to its CDR3 DNA, 48 bases read in frame from base 1. The junction shows trimming of 0 bases on V and 5 bases on J, and the gene matches do not reach 7 bases of it.